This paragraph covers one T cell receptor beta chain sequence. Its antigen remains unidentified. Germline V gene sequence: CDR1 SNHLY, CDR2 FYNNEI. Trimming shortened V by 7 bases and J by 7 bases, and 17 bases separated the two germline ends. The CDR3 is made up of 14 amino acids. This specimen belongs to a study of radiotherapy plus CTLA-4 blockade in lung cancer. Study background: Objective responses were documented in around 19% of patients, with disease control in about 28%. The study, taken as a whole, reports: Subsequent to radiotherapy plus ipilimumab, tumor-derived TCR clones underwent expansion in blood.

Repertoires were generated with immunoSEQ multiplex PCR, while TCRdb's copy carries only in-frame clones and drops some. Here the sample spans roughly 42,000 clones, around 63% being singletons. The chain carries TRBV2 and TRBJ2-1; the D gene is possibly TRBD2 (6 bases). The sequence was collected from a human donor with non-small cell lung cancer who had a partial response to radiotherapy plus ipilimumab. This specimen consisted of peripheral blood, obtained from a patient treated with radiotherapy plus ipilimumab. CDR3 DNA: TGTGCCAGCATTGGGACGGGACTGGTAAATGAGCAGTTCTTC. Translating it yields CASIGTGLVNEQFF.